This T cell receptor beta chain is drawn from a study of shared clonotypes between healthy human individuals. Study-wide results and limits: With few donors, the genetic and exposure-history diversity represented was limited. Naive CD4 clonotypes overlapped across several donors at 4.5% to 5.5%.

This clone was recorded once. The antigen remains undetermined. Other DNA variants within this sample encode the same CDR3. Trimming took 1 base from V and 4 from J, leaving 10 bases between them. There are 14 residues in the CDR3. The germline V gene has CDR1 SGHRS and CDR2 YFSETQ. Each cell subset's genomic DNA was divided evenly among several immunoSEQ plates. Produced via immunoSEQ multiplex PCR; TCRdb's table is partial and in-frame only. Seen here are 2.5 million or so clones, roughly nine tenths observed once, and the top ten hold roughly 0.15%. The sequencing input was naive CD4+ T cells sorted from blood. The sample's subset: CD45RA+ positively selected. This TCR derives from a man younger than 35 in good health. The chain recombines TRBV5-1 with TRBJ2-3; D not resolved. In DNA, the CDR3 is TGCGCCAGCAGCTTGTCCCTCGGCGCAGATACGCAGTATTTT. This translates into CASSLSLGADTQYF.